A selection of T cell receptor beta chains follows, all from one sample in a study of human T cells and chemical hapten exposure. MiXCR, run by TCRdb on the 5' RACE reads, gives a single entry per CDR3 protein. The sample yields approximately 140,000 distinct CDR3 sequences, about 4% seen once. Receptor source: a female donor in good health. The CDR3 runs from the conserved cysteine through the conserved F or W. The order of the fields is CDR3 length, J gene, V gene, clone size, D gene, CDR3 protein, CDR3 DNA. A D gene is named only where the DNA matches it firmly. Some rows mark clone size as missing; the rest say once, few, many or name a class of expanded clone.

len: 17; j_gene: TRBJ1-5; v_gene: TRBV10-3; abundance: many; d_gene: TRBD1; CDR3aa: CAISDTATGDINQPQHF; CDR3nt: TGTGCCATCAGTGACACTGCGACAGGGGATATTAATCAGCCCCAGCATTTT
len: 16; j_gene: TRBJ2-5; v_gene: TRBV28; abundance: many; d_gene: TRBD2; CDR3aa: CASSLFRGGLQETQYF; CDR3nt: TGTGCCAGCAGTTTATTCCGGGGGGGCCTTCAAGAGACCCAGTACTTC
len: 14; j_gene: TRBJ1-2; v_gene: TRBV3-1; abundance: many; d_gene: NA; CDR3aa: CASSQFLGNYGYTF; CDR3nt: TGTGCCAGCAGCCAATTCTTGGGGAACTATGGCTACACCTTC
len: 17; j_gene: TRBJ1-3; v_gene: TRBV5-4; abundance: many; d_gene: TRBD1; CDR3aa: CASSSGKQGLSGNTIYF; CDR3nt: TGTGCCAGCAGCTCAGGCAAACAGGGGCTCTCTGGAAACACCATATATTTT
len: 14; j_gene: TRBJ2-3; v_gene: TRBV20-1; abundance: many; d_gene: TRBD1; CDR3aa: CSAPGTGVLDTQYF; CDR3nt: TGCAGTGCGCCCGGGACAGGGGTTTTAGATACGCAGTATTTT
len: 16; j_gene: TRBJ1-3; v_gene: TRBV5-1; abundance: many; d_gene: NA; CDR3aa: CASSLTGSGSGNTIYF; CDR3nt: TGCGCCAGCAGCTTGACAGGGTCAGGCTCTGGAAACACCATATATTTT
len: 15; j_gene: TRBJ1-2; v_gene: TRBV7-2; abundance: many; d_gene: TRBD1; CDR3aa: CASSVDRAPNYGYTF; CDR3nt: TGTGCCAGCAGCGTCGACAGGGCTCCCAACTATGGCTACACCTTC
len: 13; j_gene: TRBJ2-5; v_gene: TRBV29-1; abundance: many; d_gene: TRBD2; CDR3aa: CSAAGGGQETQYF; CDR3nt: TGCAGCGCCGCTGGGGGGGGCCAAGAGACCCAGTACTTC
len: 14; j_gene: TRBJ1-2; v_gene: TRBV3-1; abundance: many; d_gene: TRBD1; CDR3aa: CASSLGQGDYGYTF; CDR3nt: TGTGCCAGCAGCCTAGGACAGGGGGACTATGGCTACACCTTC
len: 17; j_gene: TRBJ2-7; v_gene: TRBV3-1; abundance: many; d_gene: TRBD1; CDR3aa: CASSQDPRQGKSYEQYF; CDR3nt: TGTGCCAGCAGCCAAGATCCGCGACAGGGGAAATCCTACGAGCAGTACTTC
len: 16; j_gene: TRBJ2-7; v_gene: TRBV20-1; abundance: many; d_gene: TRBD1; CDR3aa: CSANLWGQLWTYEQYF; CDR3nt: TGCAGTGCTAACCTTTGGGGACAGTTGTGGACCTACGAGCAGTACTTC
len: 13; j_gene: TRBJ1-3; v_gene: TRBV15; abundance: many; d_gene: NA; CDR3aa: CATSGTTGNTIYF; CDR3nt: TGTGCCACCTCGGGGACGACTGGAAACACCATATATTTT
len: 15; j_gene: TRBJ2-3; v_gene: TRBV7-2; abundance: few; d_gene: TRBD2; CDR3aa: CASSYIAGGRDTQYF; CDR3nt: TGTGCCAGCAGCTACATCGCGGGGGGGAGGGATACGCAGTATTTT
len: 15; j_gene: TRBJ1-6; v_gene: TRBV4-3; abundance: few; d_gene: NA; CDR3aa: CASSPTEPLYSPLHF; CDR3nt: TGCGCCAGCAGCCCAACAGAGCCCTTATATTCACCCCTCCACTTT
len: 15; j_gene: TRBJ1-6; v_gene: TRBV3-1; abundance: NA; d_gene: NA; CDR3aa: CASSQGSSGVSPLHF; CDR3nt: TGTGCCTCATCCCAGGGATCCTCCGGGGTTTCACCCCTCCACTTT
len: 14; j_gene: TRBJ1-6; v_gene: TRBV10-3; abundance: many; d_gene: NA; CDR3aa: CAISETSKNSPLHF; CDR3nt: TGTGCCATCAGTGAGACAAGTAAGAATTCACCCCTCCACTTT
len: 16; j_gene: TRBJ1-4; v_gene: TRBV7-9; abundance: many; d_gene: NA; CDR3aa: CASSLDGGRGGEKLFF; CDR3nt: TGTGCCAGCAGCTTAGATGGCGGCAGGGGAGGTGAAAAACTGTTTTTT
len: 15; j_gene: TRBJ2-3; v_gene: TRBV7-2; abundance: many; d_gene: TRBD1; CDR3aa: CASSFGTDNTDTQYF; CDR3nt: TGTGCCAGCAGTTTCGGGACAGACAACACAGATACGCAGTATTTT
len: 16; j_gene: TRBJ1-1; v_gene: TRBV20-1; abundance: many; d_gene: TRBD1; CDR3aa: CSALPGQGALNTEAFF; CDR3nt: TGCAGTGCTTTGCCGGGACAGGGGGCCTTGAACACTGAAGCTTTCTTT
len: 14; j_gene: TRBJ1-2; v_gene: TRBV2; abundance: many; d_gene: NA; CDR3aa: CASSRSGTNYGYTF; CDR3nt: TGTGCCAGCAGTCGCTCGGGCACTAACTATGGCTACACCTTC
len: 15; j_gene: TRBJ2-7; v_gene: TRBV10-3; abundance: many; d_gene: TRBD2; CDR3aa: CAIRLAGDPIYEQYF; CDR3nt: TGTGCCATCAGGCTAGCGGGGGACCCCATCTACGAGCAGTACTTC
len: 19; j_gene: TRBJ2-3; v_gene: TRBV9; abundance: many; d_gene: TRBD2; CDR3aa: CASSVAGSGGASGTDTQYF; CDR3nt: TGTGCCAGCAGCGTAGCGGGTAGCGGGGGGGCGAGCGGCACAGATACGCAGTATTTT
len: 17; j_gene: TRBJ2-1; v_gene: TRBV6-2/TRBV6-3; abundance: NA; d_gene: NA; CDR3aa: CASSYGWTTRSYNEQFF; CDR3nt: TGTGCCAGCAGTTACGGCTGGACAACACGCTCCTACAATGAGCAGTTCTTC
len: 16; j_gene: TRBJ2-1; v_gene: TRBV12-3/TRBV12-4; abundance: many; d_gene: TRBD2; CDR3aa: CASSKVFSGSYNEQFF; CDR3nt: TGTGCCAGCAGTAAGGTATTTAGCGGGTCCTACAATGAGCAGTTCTTC
len: 16; j_gene: TRBJ2-5; v_gene: TRBV19; abundance: many; d_gene: TRBD1; CDR3aa: CASSGLFRDRGETQYF; CDR3nt: TGTGCCAGTAGCGGCCTATTCCGGGACAGAGGAGAGACCCAGTACTTC
len: 18; j_gene: TRBJ2-3; v_gene: TRBV12-3/TRBV12-4; abundance: many; d_gene: TRBD2; CDR3aa: CASSSGTSGGAGTDTQYF; CDR3nt: TGTGCCAGCAGTTCCGGGACTAGCGGGGGGGCAGGCACAGATACGCAGTATTTT
len: 14; j_gene: TRBJ2-3; v_gene: TRBV4-1; abundance: many; d_gene: TRBD1; CDR3aa: CASSPNWDSLTQYF; CDR3nt: TGCGCCAGCAGCCCTAATTGGGACAGTTTAACGCAGTATTTT
len: 13; j_gene: TRBJ2-6; v_gene: TRBV7-9; abundance: few; d_gene: NA; CDR3aa: CASSKSGANVLTF; CDR3nt: TGTGCCAGCAGCAAATCTGGGGCCAACGTCCTGACTTTC
len: 16; j_gene: TRBJ1-2; v_gene: TRBV6-1; abundance: many; d_gene: NA; CDR3aa: CASKGPGASVNYGYTF; CDR3nt: TGTGCCAGCAAGGGGCCAGGGGCCTCCGTTAACTATGGCTACACCTTC
len: 11; j_gene: TRBJ2-5; v_gene: TRBV5-1; abundance: many; d_gene: NA; CDR3aa: CASSLDTTEYF; CDR3nt: TGCGCCAGCAGCTTAGATACTACCGAGTACTTC
len: 18; j_gene: TRBJ2-5; v_gene: TRBV14; abundance: many; d_gene: TRBD1; CDR3aa: CASSQDQQVWDSQETQYF; CDR3nt: TGTGCCAGCAGCCAAGACCAACAGGTCTGGGACAGCCAAGAGACCCAGTACTTC
len: 16; j_gene: TRBJ1-6; v_gene: TRBV19; abundance: many; d_gene: TRBD1; CDR3aa: CASSRETGTGGSPLHF; CDR3nt: TGTGCCAGTAGCAGAGAAACCGGGACAGGGGGTTCACCCCTCCACTTT
len: 14; j_gene: TRBJ2-4; v_gene: TRBV7-2; abundance: few; d_gene: NA; CDR3aa: CASGPTAFKNIQYF; CDR3nt: TGTGCCAGCGGCCCGACAGCGTTTAAAAACATTCAGTACTTC
len: 14; j_gene: TRBJ2-3; v_gene: TRBV10-3; abundance: many; d_gene: NA; CDR3aa: CAISEDGQSETQYF; CDR3nt: TGTGCCATCAGTGAGGATGGACAGTCGGAAACGCAGTATTTT
len: 16; j_gene: TRBJ1-3; v_gene: TRBV27; abundance: many; d_gene: TRBD1; CDR3aa: CASSSSPGQGLNTIYF; CDR3nt: TGTGCCAGCAGTTCCTCCCCTGGACAGGGGCTAAACACCATATATTTT
len: 12; j_gene: TRBJ1-2; v_gene: TRBV29-1; abundance: many; d_gene: NA; CDR3aa: CSVEATGYGYTF; CDR3nt: TGCAGCGTTGAAGCGACAGGATATGGCTACACCTTC
len: 16; j_gene: TRBJ2-1; v_gene: TRBV10-3; abundance: many; d_gene: NA; CDR3aa: CAISASVGASYNEQFF; CDR3nt: TGTGCCATCAGTGCCTCGGTCGGAGCTAGCTACAATGAGCAGTTCTTC
len: 12; j_gene: TRBJ1-5; v_gene: TRBV28; abundance: many; d_gene: NA; CDR3aa: CASSFDFQPQHF; CDR3nt: TGTGCCAGCAGTTTTGATTTTCAGCCCCAGCATTTT
len: 15; j_gene: TRBJ2-1; v_gene: TRBV13; abundance: NA; d_gene: NA; CDR3aa: CASSYTGLSYNEQFF; CDR3nt: TGTGCCAGCAGTTACACAGGGCTCTCTTACAATGAGCAGTTCTTC
len: 17; j_gene: TRBJ2-2; v_gene: TRBV5-4; abundance: few; d_gene: TRBD2; CDR3aa: CASNPSLAGFRTGELFF; CDR3nt: TGTGCCAGCAACCCGAGTCTAGCGGGGTTTAGGACCGGGGAGCTGTTTTTT
len: 13; j_gene: TRBJ1-1; v_gene: TRBV6-2/TRBV6-3; abundance: many; d_gene: NA; CDR3aa: CASSKDRNTEAFF; CDR3nt: TGTGCCAGCAGCAAGGACAGGAACACTGAAGCTTTCTTT
len: 16; j_gene: TRBJ1-3; v_gene: TRBV7-8; abundance: many; d_gene: NA; CDR3aa: CASSLAGAGSGNTIYF; CDR3nt: TGTGCCAGCAGCTTAGCCGGGGCTGGTTCTGGAAACACCATATATTTT
len: 13; j_gene: TRBJ1-1; v_gene: TRBV4-2; abundance: many; d_gene: NA; CDR3aa: CASSQDPNTEAFF; CDR3nt: TGTGCCAGCAGCCAGGATCCGAACACTGAAGCTTTCTTT
len: 13; j_gene: TRBJ1-1; v_gene: TRBV12-3/TRBV12-4; abundance: many; d_gene: TRBD1; CDR3aa: CASSQGQAYEAFF; CDR3nt: TGTGCCAGCAGCCAAGGACAGGCATATGAAGCTTTCTTT
len: 11; j_gene: TRBJ2-3; v_gene: TRBV27; abundance: NA; d_gene: NA; CDR3aa: CASSWADTQYF; CDR3nt: TGTGCCAGCAGTTGGGCAGATACGCAGTATTTT
len: 18; j_gene: TRBJ2-5; v_gene: TRBV11-2; abundance: NA; d_gene: TRBD1; CDR3aa: CASSISRDRGLRQETQYF; CDR3nt: TGTGCCAGCAGCATAAGCCGGGACAGGGGGCTAAGGCAAGAGACCCAGTACTTC
len: 14; j_gene: TRBJ2-1; v_gene: TRBV4-1; abundance: many; d_gene: NA; CDR3aa: CASRTPGTNNEQFF; CDR3nt: TGCGCCAGCAGGACACCGGGGACGAACAATGAGCAGTTCTTC
len: 14; j_gene: TRBJ1-1; v_gene: TRBV9; abundance: NA; d_gene: NA; CDR3aa: CASSVAGTNTEAFF; CDR3nt: TGTGCCAGCAGCGTAGCTGGGACAAACACTGAAGCTTTCTTT
len: 14; j_gene: TRBJ1-1; v_gene: TRBV6-1; abundance: many; d_gene: NA; CDR3aa: CASSVRGVDTEAFF; CDR3nt: TGTGCCAGCAGTGTCCGCGGGGTCGACACTGAAGCTTTCTTT
len: 18; j_gene: TRBJ2-1; v_gene: TRBV18; abundance: few; d_gene: NA; CDR3aa: CASSPRRGAGRWSNEQFF; CDR3nt: TGTGCCAGCTCACCCCGACGGGGGGCAGGCCGGTGGAGCAATGAGCAGTTCTTC